This T cell receptor beta chain was documented in a study of blood T cell repertoires in COVID-19. Study context: COVID-19 samples, acute and convalescent, were from the United States, Italy and Spain. Nucleic acid was either cDNA or gDNA, and it came from T cells, B-cell-depleted T cells, or PBMCs.

As processed by the authors: By means of reference gene primer amplification, nucleated cell counts were estimated. TCRdb's table, derived via immunoSEQ multiplex PCR, lists solely in-frame clones and lacks some. For V, J and clone size, that table is used; D and trimming come from the DNA. In the table there are more than 95,000 clones, over 70% of which are singletons. The germline V and J ends were trimmed by 2 bases and 2 bases, with 18 bases remaining between them. Germline V CDR1 and CDR2: MNHNS, SASEGT. There are 17 residues in the CDR3. The chain links TRBV6-1 to TRBJ2-5, with D maybe TRBD2 (6 bases). The sequenced material came from peripheral blood. This TCR derives from a man between 50 and 59 years old with acute or convalescent COVID-19. Here the CDR3 reads CASSERAGPLSQETQYF. CDR3 coding DNA: TGTGCCAGCAGTGAACGCGCGGGACCCCTTTCTCAAGAGACCCAGTACTTC.